Below are 16 T cell receptor beta chains sequenced from a single sample in a study of blood T cells in healthy people across ages. Combining a sample-barcoded 5' primer with a J-beta primer mix, a second PCR ran for roughly 7 to 12 cycles. In TCRdb, the 5' RACE reads were re-called with MiXCR into one record per CDR3 protein. The data contain around 1,700,000 distinct CDR3 sequences, over 25% of them seen just once; the ten biggest clones take up roughly 8%. Sample: blood. These receptors all come from a woman in her 30s in good health.

The genes are TRBV20-1 and TRBJ2-5, with D possibly being TRBD1 (6 bases). The CDR3 is 12 amino acids. Germline V CDR1 and CDR2: DFQATT, SNEGSKA (reference sequence). V was shortened by 1 base and J by 11 bases, with 14 bases between the two germline ends. CDR3 sequence reads: CSARGTVNEQYF. As DNA, the CDR3 is TGCAGTGCTAGAGGGACAGTCAATGAGCAGTACTTC.

The V and J genes are TRBV7-9 and TRBJ1-2; D unclear. Trimming shortened V by 10 bases and J by 6 bases, and 12 bases separated the two germline ends. The length of the CDR3 is 11 residues. Germline CDR1 is SEHNR and CDR2 is FQNEAQ (reference sequence). The CDR3 DNA reads as TGTGCCACCCCGGACGGGAATGGCTACACCTTC. Protein: CATPDGNGYTF. Looking up the rest from reference TRBV7-9 and TRBJ1-2 gives the full variable domain: DTGVSQNPRHKITKRGQNVTFRCDPISEHNRLYWYRQTLGQGPEFLTYFQNEAQLEKSRLLSDRFSAERPKGSFSTLEIQRTEQGDSAMYLCATPDGNGYTFGSGTRLTVV.

This clonotype was observed a few times. The chain links TRBV9 to TRBJ2-1, with D possibly matching TRBD1 (6 bases). Germline lookup yields CDR1 SGDLS and CDR2 YYNGEE. Trimming stripped 4 bases from V and 6 bases from J, with 17 bases between. The length of the CDR3 is 15 residues. The DNA for the CDR3 is TGTGCCAGCAGCCTAAATCAGGGGAATCGCAATGAGCAGTTCTTC. It yields the protein CASSLNQGNRNEQFF.

The chain couples TRBV20-1 to TRBJ2-7, with a weak D call TRBD1 (5 bases). V shed 6 bases and J shed 4 bases, with 25 bases lying between them. Germline V CDR1 and CDR2: DFQATT, SNEGSKA (reference sequence). CDR3 length equals 16 residues. The CDR3 DNA reads TGCAGTGCCCCGAACAGGTCTTTGGGGCCTTTTTACGAGCAGTACTTC. As protein: CSAPNRSLGPFYEQYF.

In regard to this clonotype: This may be a read error: a much more frequent sequence differs by one nucleotide. The rearrangement uses TRBV10-3 and TRBJ1-2; the D gene is possibly TRBD1 (5 bases). The CDR3 length is 13 residues. The V gene's germline CDR1 is ENHRY and CDR2 SYGVKD. V lost 4 bases to trimming and J lost 5 bases, with 11 bases between them. The CDR3 coding sequence is TGTGCCATCAGTGGGGGGGACGATTATGGCTACACCTTC. This gives the protein CAISGGDDYGYTF.

The V gene is TRBV6-5, the J gene TRBJ1-1; D call uncertain. Germline V gene sequence: CDR1 MNHEY, CDR2 SVGAGI. Trimming removed 9 bases from V and 0 bases from J, with 11 bases in between. The CDR3 sequence is 13 residues long. The CDR3 spells CASTDGLNTEAFF. For the CDR3, the DNA is TGTGCCAGTACAGACGGCCTGAACACTGAAGCTTTCTTT.

The sample holds a few counts of this clonotype. The chain links TRBV3-1 to TRBJ1-2, with 10 positions matching TRBD1. The CDR3 contains 13 residues. Trimming at V came to 0 bases and at J to 10 bases, leaving 2 bases not matched to a gene. The germline CDR1 and CDR2 sequences are LGHDT and YNNKEL (reference sequence). The CDR3 is CASSQDRQGAYTF. CDR3 bases: TGTGCCAGCAGCCAAGATCGACAGGGGGCCTACACCTTC. Based on the CDR3 plus reference TRBV3-1 and TRBJ1-2, the full variable domain is DTAVSQTPKYLVTQMGNDKSIKCEQNLGHDTMYWYKQDSKKFLKIMFSYNNKELIINETVPNRFSPKSPDKAHLNLHINSLELGDSAVYFCASSQDRQGAYTFGSGTRLTVV.

This clonotype was recorded at least ten times. The CDR3 DNA follows: TGTGCCACCAGTGACGCTTCACAGGGATCAGAGACCCAGTACTTC. Its translation: CATSDASQGSETQYF. The V gene is TRBV24-1, the J gene TRBJ2-5; maybe TRBD1 (6 bases). With 4 bases removed from V and 4 bases from J, the gap between germline ends came to 15 bases. The CDR3 length is 15 residues. From germline, CDR1 is KGHDR and CDR2 SFDVKD.

This clonotype was found a few times. J is TRBJ2-3 and V is TRBV20-1; D is possibly TRBD2 (6 bases). This CDR3 region has 13 residues. Germline V gene lookup returns CDR1 DFQATT and CDR2 SNEGSKA (reference sequence). V lost 6 bases to trimming and J lost 4 bases, with 14 bases between them. Here the CDR3 DNA reads TGCAGTGCGGGGCTAGCGACGGCAGATACGCAGTATTTT. This encodes CSAGLATADTQYF.

Many counts were recorded for this clonotype. V and J are TRBV7-9 and TRBJ2-5; a weak D match, TRBD2 (7 bases). The CDR3 runs to 16 residues. Germline-derived CDR1 and CDR2 are SEHNR and FQNEAQ (reference sequence). Trimming shortened V by 8 bases and J by 4 bases, and 23 bases separated the two germline ends. CDR3 DNA: TGTGCCAGCTGGCTACCCTCAAACGGGGGGCGAGAGACCCAGTACTTC. Encoded protein: CASWLPSNGGRETQYF.

The rearrangement uses TRBV19 and TRBJ1-5; D not resolved. CDR1 LNHDA and CDR2 SQIVND come from the germline V gene (reference sequence). The CDR3 length is 12 residues. Trimming pared 0 bases from V and 5 bases from J, leaving 2 bases between. CDR3 sequence reads: CASSIEHQPQHF. CDR3 DNA sequence: TGTGCCAGTAGTATAGAGCATCAGCCCCAGCATTTT.

The gene calls are TRBV29-1 and TRBJ1-1, with 7 bases identical to TRBD1. In germline, CDR1 is SQVTM, CDR2 ANQGSEA. This CDR3 region has 14 residues. J lost 0 bases, V lost 6 bases, and 7 bases had no gene match. CDR3 region: CSVKTGQLNTEAFF. The CDR3 nucleotides are TGCAGCGTCAAAACGGGACAGCTGAACACTGAAGCTTTCTTT. The full variable domain, in which reference TRBV29-1 and TRBJ1-1 provide the parts outside the CDR3, is SAVISQKPSRDICQRGTSLTIQCQVDSQVTMMFWYRQQPGQSLTLIATANQGSEATYESGFVIDKFPISRPNLTFSTLTVSNMSPEDSSIYLCSVKTGQLNTEAFFGQGTRLTVV.

CDR3 sequence (DNA): TGTGCCAGCAGCTCGACAGGGGGAGGGCTGGCCGAGCAGTACTTC. Translated, it gives CASSSTGGGLAEQYF. This chain links TRBV6-6 with TRBJ2-7; TRBD1 agrees at 9 bases. CDR3 length equals 15 residues. The germline V gene has CDR1 MNHNY and CDR2 SVGAGI (reference sequence). V was clipped by 6 bases and J by 6 bases; unmatched bases: 12.

V usage is TRBV2 and J usage is TRBJ2-5; possibly TRBD2 for D (5 bases). V was shortened by 6 bases and J by 11 bases, with 16 bases between the two germline ends. Per the germline V gene, CDR1 is SNHLY and CDR2 is FYNNEI. The CDR3 sequence is 12 residues long. The CDR3 region has the DNA TGTGCCAGCAGAATGTCCAATTGGGAGCAGTACTTC. This gives the protein CASRMSNWEQYF.

The chain couples TRBV20-1 to TRBJ2-4; D is possibly TRBD1 or TRBD2 (5 bases each). Gene TRBJ2-7 matches the end of the DNA better, so the J call may be wrong. This CDR3 is 16 amino acids long. Germline CDR1 DFQATT, CDR2 SNEGSKA (reference sequence). The chain's CDR3 is CSARDPRGRASYEQYF. CDR3 in DNA: TGCAGTGCTAGAGATCCTCGGGGCAGGGCCTCCTACGAGCAGTACTTC.

This clonotype was detected only once. A much larger clone differs by one base, so this may be a read error. The J gene is TRBJ2-5, the V gene TRBV4-3; D gene uncertain. This CDR3 comprises 14 residues. CDR1 and CDR2 (germline): LGHNA, YSLEER. The CDR3: CTSSQDVFQETQYF. In DNA form, the CDR3 reads TGCACCAGCAGCCAAGATGTCTTCCAAGAGACCCAGTACTTC.